This T cell receptor beta chain was retrieved from a study of shared clonotypes between healthy human individuals. Study-wide context: The plates for each donor numbered three CD4 naive, three CD4 memory, two CD8 naive and one CD8 memory. General observations from the study: Non-shared clonotypes were found to have lower generation probabilities than the clonotypes that were shared by all four of the sorted-subset donors. Some naive CD4 clonotypes, around 4.7%, turned up in common across several donors.

Germline assignment: CDR1 SGHVS and CDR2 FNYEAQ. The CDR3 loop spans 11 amino acids. V lost 5 bases and J lost 8, with 7 bases in between. For this clone: Its target is unknown.

Naivety among CD8 cells was defined by CD45RO negativity and positive CCR7 selection, thereby excluding terminally differentiated effector memory CD45RA+ cells. None of the donors, who were healthy HIV-negative adults, had recently had acute infections or vaccinations. Some clones are missing from TCRdb's copy, which holds only in-frame ones; the method was immunoSEQ multiplex PCR. The sample records hundreds of thousands of clones, 96% being singletons. This TCR was sampled from a woman in her 30s in good health. The sample consisted of naive CD8+ T cells sorted from blood. The chain joins TRBV7-6 to TRBJ2-1; no clear D. CDR3 protein: CASSGLDEQFF. For the CDR3, the DNA is TGTGCCAGCAGCGGCCTGGATGAGCAGTTCTTC.